This T cell receptor beta chain is from a study of T cell responses to AZD1222 COVID-19 vaccine. Germline CDR1 reads LNHNV; CDR2 reads YYDKDF (reference sequence). The CDR3 has 15 residues. V lost 8 bases to trimming and J lost 4 bases; unmatched junction nucleotides: 11. Sequenced by immunoSEQ multiplex PCR; TCRdb stores in-frame clones only, minus some. The top ten hold approximately 4.8% of the sample, which has some 150,000 clones, around 91% seen once. Sequenced material: peripheral blood, taken on day 0 of AZD1222 vaccination. The TCR was taken from an adult in good health. The chain combines TRBV15 with TRBJ2-4; 7 bases are shared with TRBD2. The CDR3 loop reads CATASGTGGKNIQYF. DNA of the CDR3: TGTGCCACCGCCTCCGGGACGGGAGGTAAAAACATTCAGTACTTC.